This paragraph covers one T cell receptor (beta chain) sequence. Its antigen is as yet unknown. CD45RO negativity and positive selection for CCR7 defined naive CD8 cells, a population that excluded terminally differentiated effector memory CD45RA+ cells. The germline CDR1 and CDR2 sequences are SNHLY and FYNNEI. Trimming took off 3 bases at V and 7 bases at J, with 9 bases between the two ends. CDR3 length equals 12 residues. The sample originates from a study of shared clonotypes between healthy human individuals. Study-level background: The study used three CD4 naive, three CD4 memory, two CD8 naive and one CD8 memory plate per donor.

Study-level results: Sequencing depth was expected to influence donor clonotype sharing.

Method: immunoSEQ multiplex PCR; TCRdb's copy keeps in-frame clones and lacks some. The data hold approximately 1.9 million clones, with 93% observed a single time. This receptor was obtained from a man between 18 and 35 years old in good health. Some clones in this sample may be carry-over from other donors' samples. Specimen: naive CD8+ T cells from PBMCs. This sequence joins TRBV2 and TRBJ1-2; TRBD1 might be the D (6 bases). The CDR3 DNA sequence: TGTGCCAGCAGTGACGGGGGCGGTGGCTACACCTTC. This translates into CASSDGGGGYTF.